The sequence of this T cell receptor beta chain was determined in a study of identical twins. One entry per CDR3 protein, called by TCRdb with MiXCR from the 5' RACE reads. The sample lists around 240,000 distinct CDR3 sequences; over 9.5% were seen once. V lost 5 bases and J lost 4, with 15 bases in between. The CDR3 is 15 amino acids. From germline, CDR1 is SGHRS and CDR2 YFSETQ. The study, taken as a whole, reports: The models systematically underestimated how much out-of-frame TCR alpha was shared in monozygotic twins.

The sample holds many counts of this clonotype. Its cognate antigen is unknown. V and J are TRBV5-1 and TRBJ2-2, with a weak D call TRBD2 (6 bases). Sequences were obtained from memory T cells sorted from blood. The sequence was collected from a man aged 50 or older in good health. CDR3 bases: TGCGCCAGCAGAAGGGCGGTCGGGGGCACCGGGGAGCTGTTTTTT. This sequence encodes CASRRAVGGTGELFF.